The present T cell receptor (beta chain) was sequenced within a study of patients with pleural tuberculosis (dated by TCRdb to the mid-2010s). For sequencing, an Illumina Genome Analyzer IIx was employed. TCRdb itself trimmed the public reads at Q25 with fastp, ran MiXCR and retained productive beta chains. CDR3 protein duplicates are merged, each entry listing the most common genes and DNA. This sample lists nearly 30,000 distinct CDR3 sequences; more than 15% were detected once. Roughly 3.6% of the sample is taken by the ten largest. The V end loses 3 bases and the J end loses 4 bases, and a stretch of 18 bases separates them. Including cysteine and phenylalanine, the CDR3 has 16 amino acids. Only the CDR3 region is kept as DNA, spanning 48 bases read in frame from base 1. CDR1 and CDR2 were assigned from the germline V gene as KGHSH and LQKENI. There are many counts of this clonotype. Its binding antigen is unknown. Nothing much larger sits one base from this clone, and base qualities are not available.

This receptor was obtained from a human donor with pleural tuberculosis. The chain employs TRBV18 and TRBJ1-1; TRBD1 is possibly the D segment (5 matching bases). The sample taken for sequencing was peripheral blood. The sequence in DNA is TGTGCCAGCTCACCCAGTCGGGGGGGTGGGGGCACTGAAGCTTTCTTT. Its translation reads: CASSPSRGGGGTEAFF.